This entry is about one TCR beta chain. V shed 1 base, J shed 6 bases, and the junction held 4 bases outside the gene matches. Germline V gene lookup returns CDR1 MRHNA and CDR2 SNTAGT. The length of the CDR3 is 15 residues. The data were obtained in a study of blood T cell repertoires in COVID-19. Method: immunoSEQ multiplex PCR; TCRdb's copy keeps in-frame clones and lacks some. The sample lists under 75,000 clones; roughly 73% were seen once. Sequenced input: peripheral blood. The rearrangement uses TRBV6-4 and TRBJ2-1, with 9 bases that match TRBD2. This clonotype was obtained from a woman aged 55-70 years with acute or convalescent COVID-19. As DNA, the CDR3 is TGTGCCAGCAGTGACTTAGGGACTAGCCTCAATGAGCAGTTCTTC. Amino acid sequence: CASSDLGTSLNEQFF.